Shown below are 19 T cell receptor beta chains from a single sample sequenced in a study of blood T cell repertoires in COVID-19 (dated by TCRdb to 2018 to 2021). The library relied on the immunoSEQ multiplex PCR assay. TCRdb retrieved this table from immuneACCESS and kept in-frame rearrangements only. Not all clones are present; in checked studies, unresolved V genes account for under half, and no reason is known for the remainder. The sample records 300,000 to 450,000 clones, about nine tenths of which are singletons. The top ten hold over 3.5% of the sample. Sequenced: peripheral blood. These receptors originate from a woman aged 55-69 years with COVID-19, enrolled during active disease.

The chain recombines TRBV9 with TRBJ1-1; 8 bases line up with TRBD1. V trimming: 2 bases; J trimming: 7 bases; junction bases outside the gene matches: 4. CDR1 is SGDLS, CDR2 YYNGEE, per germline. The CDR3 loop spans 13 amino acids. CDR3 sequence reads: CASSVTGGGEAFF. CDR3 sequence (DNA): TGTGCCAGCAGCGTCACAGGGGGTGGTGAAGCTTTCTTT.

The CDR3 spells CASNRVGGEKLFF. In DNA form, the CDR3 reads TGTGCCAGCAACAGGGTCGGCGGTGAAAAACTGTTTTTT. J is TRBJ1-4 and V is TRBV2, with D maybe TRBD1 (6 bases). The CDR3 runs to 13 residues. Germline CDR1 SNHLY, CDR2 FYNNEI. Trimming pared 7 bases from V and 7 bases from J, leaving 13 bases between.

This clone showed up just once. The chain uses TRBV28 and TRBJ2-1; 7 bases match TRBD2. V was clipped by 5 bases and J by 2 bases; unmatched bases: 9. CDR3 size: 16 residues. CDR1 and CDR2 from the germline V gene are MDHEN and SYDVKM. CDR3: CASSAFSSGAYNEQFF. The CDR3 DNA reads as TGTGCCAGCAGTGCCTTTTCTAGCGGAGCCTACAATGAGCAGTTCTTC. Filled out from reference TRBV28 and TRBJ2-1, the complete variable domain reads DVKVTQSSRYLVKRTGEKVFLECVQDMDHENMFWYRQDPGLGLRLIYFSYDVKMKEKGDIPEGYSVSREKKERFSLILESASTNQTSMYLCASSAFSSGAYNEQFFGPGTRLTVL.

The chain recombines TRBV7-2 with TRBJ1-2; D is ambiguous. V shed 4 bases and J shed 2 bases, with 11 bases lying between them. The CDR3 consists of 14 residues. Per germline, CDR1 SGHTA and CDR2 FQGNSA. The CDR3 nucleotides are TGTGCCAGCAGCTCCCCTGCACACAACTATGGCTACACCTTC. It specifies CASSSPAHNYGYTF.

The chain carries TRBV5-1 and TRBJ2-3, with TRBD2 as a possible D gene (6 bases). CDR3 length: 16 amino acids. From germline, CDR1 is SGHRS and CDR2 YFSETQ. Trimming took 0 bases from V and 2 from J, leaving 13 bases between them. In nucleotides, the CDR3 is TGCGCCAGCAGCTTGGCGGCGGGAACACTCACAGATACGCAGTATTTT. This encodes CASSLAAGTLTDTQYF.

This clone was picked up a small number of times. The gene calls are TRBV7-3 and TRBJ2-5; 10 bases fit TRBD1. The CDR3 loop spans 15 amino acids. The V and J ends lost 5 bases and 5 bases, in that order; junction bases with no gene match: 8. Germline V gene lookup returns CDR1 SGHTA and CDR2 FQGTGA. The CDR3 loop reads CASSPSGTGVETQYF. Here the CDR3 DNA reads TGTGCCAGCAGCCCCTCCGGGACAGGGGTCGAGACCCAGTACTTC.

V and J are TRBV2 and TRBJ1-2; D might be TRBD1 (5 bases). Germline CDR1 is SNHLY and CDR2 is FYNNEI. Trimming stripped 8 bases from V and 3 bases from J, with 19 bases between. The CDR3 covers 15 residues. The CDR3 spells CASVYIGRVDYGYTF. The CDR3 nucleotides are TGTGCCAGCGTCTATATTGGCAGGGTGGACTATGGCTACACCTTC.

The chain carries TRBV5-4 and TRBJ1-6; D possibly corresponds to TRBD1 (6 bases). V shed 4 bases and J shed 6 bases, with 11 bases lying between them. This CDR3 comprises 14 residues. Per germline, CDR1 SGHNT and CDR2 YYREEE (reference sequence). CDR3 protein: CASSTGQSNSPLHF. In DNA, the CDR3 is TGTGCCAGCAGCACGGGACAAAGTAATTCACCCCTCCACTTT.

CDR3 in DNA: TGTGCCAGTAGTATCAAGGAGGGGCTGGGCTACACCTTC. As protein: CASSIKEGLGYTF. The chain has TRBV19 and TRBJ1-2; a weak D match, TRBD1 (5 bases). The CDR3 spans 13 residues. The V and J ends lost 3 bases and 8 bases respectively, with 13 bases between them. Germline loops: CDR1 LNHDA, CDR2 SQIVND (reference sequence).

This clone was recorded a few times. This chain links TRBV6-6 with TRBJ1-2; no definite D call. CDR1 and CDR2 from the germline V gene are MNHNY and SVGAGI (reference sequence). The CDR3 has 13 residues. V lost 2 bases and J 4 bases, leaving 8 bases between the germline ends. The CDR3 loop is CASSYLAGYGYTF. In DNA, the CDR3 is TGTGCCAGCAGTTACCTGGCAGGCTATGGCTACACCTTC.

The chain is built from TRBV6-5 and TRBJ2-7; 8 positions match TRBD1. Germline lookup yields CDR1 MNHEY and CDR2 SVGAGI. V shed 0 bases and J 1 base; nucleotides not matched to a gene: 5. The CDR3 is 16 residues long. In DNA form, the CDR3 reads TGTGCCAGCAGTTACTCGGGGGGACAGGTTTCCTACGAGCAGTACTTC. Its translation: CASSYSGGQVSYEQYF.

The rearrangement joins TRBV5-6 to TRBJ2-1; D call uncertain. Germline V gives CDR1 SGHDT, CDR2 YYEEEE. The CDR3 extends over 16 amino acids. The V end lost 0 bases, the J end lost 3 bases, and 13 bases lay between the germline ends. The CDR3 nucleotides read TGTGCCAGCAGCTTGGGTGGAGAGTCGATCTACAATGAGCAGTTCTTC. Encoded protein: CASSLGGESIYNEQFF.

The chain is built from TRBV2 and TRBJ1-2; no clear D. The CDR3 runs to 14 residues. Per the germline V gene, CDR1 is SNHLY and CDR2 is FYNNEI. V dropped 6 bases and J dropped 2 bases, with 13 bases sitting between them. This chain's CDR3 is CASSSAAENYGYTF. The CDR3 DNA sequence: TGTGCCAGCAGCTCCGCGGCAGAAAACTATGGCTACACCTTC.

The CDR3 DNA follows: TGTGCCTGTCCTAACATGGGAGGGAACTATGGCTACACCTTC. It codes for CACPNMGGNYGYTF. The chain employs TRBV30 and TRBJ1-2, with no clear D. Trimming took 6 bases from V and 2 from J, leaving 16 bases between them. CDR3 length equals 14 residues. CDR1 is GTSNPN, CDR2 SVGIG, per germline (reference sequence).

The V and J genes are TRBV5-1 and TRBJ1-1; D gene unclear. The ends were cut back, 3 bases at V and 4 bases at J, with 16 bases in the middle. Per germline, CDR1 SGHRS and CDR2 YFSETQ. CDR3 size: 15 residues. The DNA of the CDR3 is TGCGCCAGCAGCTCCAGCCCGACACCGATCACTGAAGCTTTCTTT. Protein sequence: CASSSSPTPITEAFF.

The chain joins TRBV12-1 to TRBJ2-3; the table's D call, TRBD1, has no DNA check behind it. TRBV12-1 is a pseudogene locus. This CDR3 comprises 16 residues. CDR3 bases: TGTGCCAGCAGCTCCCAGTCTCTGATGAACACAGATACGCAGTATTTT. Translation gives CASSSQSLMNTDTQYF.

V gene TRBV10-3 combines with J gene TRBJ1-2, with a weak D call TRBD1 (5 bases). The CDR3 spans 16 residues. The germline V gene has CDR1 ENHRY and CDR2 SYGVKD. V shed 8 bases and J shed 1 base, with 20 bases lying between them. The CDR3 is CAIRDPGELFNYGYTF. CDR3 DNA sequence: TGTGCCATCCGAGACCCGGGGGAGCTCTTTAACTATGGCTACACCTTC.

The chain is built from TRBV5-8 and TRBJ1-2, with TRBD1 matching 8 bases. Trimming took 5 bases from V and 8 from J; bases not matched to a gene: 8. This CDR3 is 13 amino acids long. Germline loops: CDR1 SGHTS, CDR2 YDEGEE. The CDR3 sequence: CASRKDRVQGYTF. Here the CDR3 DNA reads TGTGCCAGCAGAAAGGACAGGGTGCAAGGCTACACCTTC. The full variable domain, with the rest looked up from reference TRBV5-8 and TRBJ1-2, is EAGVTQSPTHLIKTRGQQATLRCSPISGHTSVYWYQQALGLGLQFLLWYDEGEERNRGNFPPRFSGRQFPNYSSELNVNALELEDSALYLCASRKDRVQGYTFGSGTRLTVV.

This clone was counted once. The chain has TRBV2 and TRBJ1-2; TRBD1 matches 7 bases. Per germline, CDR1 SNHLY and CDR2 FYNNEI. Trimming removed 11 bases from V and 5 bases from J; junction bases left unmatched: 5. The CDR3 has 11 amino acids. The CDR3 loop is CASTGDYGYTF. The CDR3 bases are TGTGCCTCCACAGGGGATTATGGCTACACCTTC.